Below are 6 T cell receptor beta chains sequenced from a single sample in a study of blood T cells in healthy people across ages. A second PCR, run for about 6 to 11 cycles, used a sample-barcoded 5' primer plus a J-beta primer mix. Each CDR3 protein is one row after TCRdb ran MiXCR on the 5' RACE reads. The table includes over 950,000 distinct CDR3 sequences, about two fifths detected once. Sequencing was done on a sample of blood. Receptors were obtained from a man between 18 and 29 years old in good health.

The V and J genes are TRBV11-2 and TRBJ2-5; 9 bases are shared with TRBD1. The ends lost 5 bases at V and 11 bases at J; junction bases unmatched: 18. This CDR3 contains 16 residues. Germline CDR1 SGHAT, CDR2 FQNNGV. The CDR3 DNA reads TGTGCCAGCAGCCCATTAACCGGGACAGGGTCAAGAGAGCAGTACTTC. It is translated as CASSPLTGTGSREQYF.

This clonotype occurred a few times. The chain has TRBV6-4 and TRBJ2-1; D unresolved. The CDR3 is 15 residues long. From germline, CDR1 is MRHNA and CDR2 SNTAGT. V gave up 3 bases and J gave up 0 bases, with 9 bases separating them. CDR3 region: CASSDTASSYNEQFF. CDR3 nucleotide sequence: TGTGCCAGCAGTGATACAGCTAGCTCCTACAATGAGCAGTTCTTC.

A few counts support this clonotype. The chain is built from TRBV20-1 and TRBJ2-7, with TRBD1 as a possible D gene (6 bases). The better agreement between TRBJ2-5 and the DNA end casts doubt on the J call. In germline, CDR1 is DFQATT, CDR2 SNEGSKA (reference sequence). CDR3 size: 13 residues. The CDR3 DNA reads TGCAGTGCCCTTCACAGGGTGGGACAGACCCAGTACTTC. Residues: CSALHRVGQTQYF.

This clonotype was recorded a few times. The junction departs from the called germline gene at one end, perhaps through a read error. The chain uses TRBV12-3 or TRBV12-4 and TRBJ2-3; 8 bases align to TRBD1. The CDR3 has 16 amino acids. The CDR3 loop reads CASSFPRQGSRDTQYF. The DNA for the CDR3 is TGTGCCAGCAGTTTCCCTCGACAGGGGAGCAGAGATACGCAGTATTTT.

This clonotype was seen only once. Its ends do not fully match the called genes, so a read error is possible. V is TRBV20-1 and J is TRBJ2-3; TRBD2 is a possible D gene (5 bases). The length of the CDR3 is 13 residues. Per germline, CDR1 DFQATT and CDR2 SNEGSKA (reference sequence). DNA of the CDR3: TGCAGTACTAGTAAGGCAGGAACAGATACGCAGTATTTT. Protein: CSTSKAGTDTQYF.

The chain combines TRBV6-6 with TRBJ2-1, with D possibly matching TRBD2 (6 bases). V was shortened by 4 bases and J by 5 bases, with 15 bases between the two germline ends. The germline CDR1 and CDR2 sequences are MNHNY and SVGAGI (reference sequence). CDR3 length equals 15 residues. CDR3 loop: CASSLGGIRNNEQFF. Here the CDR3 DNA reads TGTGCCAGCAGTTTAGGAGGGATTCGTAACAATGAGCAGTTCTTC.